This is a list of T cell receptor beta chains from one sample in a study of PD-L1 blockade in urothelial cancer. Produced via immunoSEQ multiplex PCR; TCRdb's table is partial and in-frame only. The sample comprises about 30,000 clones, nearly 85% of which are singletons, and about 15% rests with the top ten. The starting material was PBMCs, obtained around atezolizumab (anti-PD-L1) treatment. Receptor source: a man between 60 and 75 years old with urothelial cancer. The CDR3 runs from the conserved cysteine through the conserved F or W. Each record gives: D gene, J gene, V gene, clone size, CDR3 protein, CDR3 DNA. D genes are given only for firm matches. Clone size is shown for a subset of rows, as once, few, many or a class of expanded clone.

TRBD1 | TRBJ2-7 | TRBV5-4 | NA | CASSLEGARYEQYF | TGTGCCAGCAGCTTGGAGGGGGCCAGGTACGAGCAGTACTTC
TRBD2 | TRBJ2-3 | TRBV7-2 | NA | CASSTGLAGRSDTQYF | TGTGCCAGCAGCACTGGACTAGCGGGAAGATCAGATACGCAGTATTTT
NA | TRBJ2-6 | TRBV7-7 | NA | CASSSVSGANVLTF | TGTGCTAGCAGCTCCGTCTCTGGGGCCAACGTCCTGACTTTC
TRBD2 | TRBJ2-7 | TRBV7-9 | NA | CASSRGLDSYEQYF | TGTGCCAGCAGCCGAGGACTAGACTCCTACGAGCAGTACTTC
NA | TRBJ2-3 | TRBV7-9 | NA | CASSLYRKETDTQYF | TGTGCCAGCAGCTTATACAGGAAGGAGACAGATACGCAGTATTTT
NA | TRBJ1-2 | TRBV19 | NA | CASTQTDMNYGYTF | TGTGCCAGTACCCAGACAGACATGAACTATGGCTACACCTTC
NA | TRBJ1-1 | TRBV7-9 | NA | CASQTGMNTEAFF | TGTGCCAGCCAGACGGGAATGAACACTGAAGCTTTCTTT
TRBD2 | TRBJ2-1 | TRBV5-4 | once | CASSLGGLAGANEQFF | TGTGCCAGCAGCTTGGGCGGACTAGCGGGAGCAAATGAGCAGTTCTTC
NA | TRBJ2-5 | TRBV5-8 | NA | CASSFPIRETQYF | TGTGCCAGCAGTTTTCCTATTCGGGAGACCCAGTACTTC
NA | TRBJ1-2 | TRBV7-6 | NA | CASSLAKGDGYTF | TGTGCCAGCAGCTTAGCCAAGGGAGATGGCTACACCTTC
NA | TRBJ2-7 | TRBV19 | NA | CASSQGSWYEQYF | TGTGCCAGTAGCCAGGGTAGCTGGTACGAGCAGTACTTC
TRBD2 | TRBJ2-4 | TRBV4-1 | many | CASSQVLSGRAKNIQYF | TGCGCCAGCAGCCAGGTCCTAAGCGGGAGGGCCAAAAACATTCAGTACTTC
NA | TRBJ2-3 | TRBV4-1 | NA | CASSHPPRGTDTQYF | TGCGCCAGCAGCCACCCCCCTCGCGGGACAGATACGCAGTATTTT
TRBD2 | TRBJ2-1 | TRBV7-2 | once | CASSLQRGSYNEQFF | TGTGCCAGCAGCTTACAGCGGGGCTCCTACAATGAGCAGTTCTTC
TRBD2 | TRBJ2-3 | TRBV7-3 | NA | CASSSTSGRLDTQYF | TGTGCCAGCAGCTCCACTAGCGGGCGCCTGGATACGCAGTATTTT
TRBD1 | TRBJ1-1 | TRBV6-5 | NA | CASSSQGARTEAFF | TGTGCCAGCAGTAGTCAGGGGGCGCGGACTGAAGCTTTCTTT
NA | TRBJ2-5 | TRBV30 | NA | CAWGGAAGQETQYF | TGTGCCTGGGGAGGAGCGGCGGGCCAAGAGACCCAGTACTTC
TRBD2 | TRBJ2-2 | TRBV4-2 | NA | CASSQDPRTSGRWAGELFF | TGTGCCAGCAGCCAAGATCCGCGGACTAGCGGGAGATGGGCCGGGGAGCTGTTTTTT
TRBD2 | TRBJ2-7 | TRBV27 | NA | CASSQGLAGGSYEQYF | TGTGCCAGCAGTCAGGGACTAGCGGGAGGATCCTACGAGCAGTACTTC
TRBD2 | TRBJ2-2 | TRBV7-9 | NA | CASSLAGAWELFF | TGTGCCAGCAGCTTGGCGGGAGCCTGGGAGCTGTTTTTT
NA | TRBJ1-4 | TRBV15 | NA | CATSRDLVVGGNEKLFF | TGTGCCACCAGCAGAGATCTGGTAGTTGGGGGGAATGAAAAACTGTTTTTT
TRBD1 | TRBJ1-1 | TRBV18 | NA | CASSPDREAEAFF | TGTGCCAGCTCACCCGACAGGGAGGCTGAAGCTTTCTTT
TRBD1 | TRBJ2-5 | TRBV10-3 | NA | CAIRPQGAGETQYF | TGTGCCATCAGGCCACAGGGGGCTGGCGAGACCCAGTACTTC
NA | TRBJ2-3 | TRBV7-9 | NA | CASSSKTDDTQYF | TGTGCCAGCAGCTCGAAGACAGATGATACGCAGTATTTT
NA | TRBJ1-5 | TRBV2 | NA | CASRTGRNQPQHF | TGTGCCAGCAGGACAGGCCGAAATCAGCCCCAGCATTTT
NA | TRBJ2-7 | TRBV6-1 | NA | CASSLWDFAYEQYF | TGTGCCAGCAGTCTTTGGGACTTTGCCTACGAGCAGTACTTC